A selection of T cell receptor beta chains follows, all from one sample in a study of T cells of healthy individuals. Each CDR3 protein is one row after TCRdb ran MiXCR on the 5' RACE reads. The sample records tens of thousands of distinct CDR3 sequences, 15% to 20% being singletons. These receptors were taken from a human donor in good health. CDR3s include the opening cysteine and the closing phenylalanine or tryptophan. Each record gives: J gene, clone size, V gene, D gene, CDR3 DNA, CDR3 protein. D genes are given only for firm matches. Part of the rows lack a size; the others show once, few, many or a class for expanded clones.

j_gene: TRBJ2-7; abundance: many; v_gene: TRBV5-1; d_gene: .; CDR3nt: TGCGCCAGCAGCTTGGAGGAGTGGCAGACCCACGAGCAGTACTTC; CDR3aa: CASSLEEWQTHEQYF
j_gene: TRBJ1-1; abundance: many; v_gene: TRBV20-1; d_gene: TRBD1; CDR3nt: TGCAGTGCTAACAACAGGGGAGGGTACACTGAAGCTTTCTTT; CDR3aa: CSANNRGGYTEAFF
j_gene: TRBJ2-1; abundance: .; v_gene: TRBV6-4; d_gene: .; CDR3nt: TGTGCCAGCAGTGACGTAGGAGGGAGCTCCTACAATGAGCAGTTCTTC; CDR3aa: CASSDVGGSSYNEQFF
j_gene: TRBJ2-7; abundance: medium-sized; v_gene: TRBV4-1; d_gene: TRBD2; CDR3nt: TGCGCCAGCAGCCAAGTATCTGCGGGAGGTGGCTACGAGCAGTACTTC; CDR3aa: CASSQVSAGGGYEQYF
j_gene: TRBJ1-5; abundance: few; v_gene: TRBV27; d_gene: .; CDR3nt: TGTGCCAGCAGCCCCCGGGCCTCAGGGTATACAGCCGGCAATCAGCCCCAGCATTTT; CDR3aa: CASSPRASGYTAGNQPQHF
j_gene: TRBJ2-2; abundance: many; v_gene: TRBV19; d_gene: .; CDR3nt: TGTGCCTCTTCCCCGGGGGGCACGATCGGGGAGCTGTTTTTT; CDR3aa: CASSPGGTIGELFF
j_gene: TRBJ2-1; abundance: few; v_gene: TRBV28; d_gene: .; CDR3nt: TGTGCCAGCAGTTTTCAGGGAAGTAGGGGCTACAATGAGCAGTTCTTC; CDR3aa: CASSFQGSRGYNEQFF
j_gene: TRBJ2-7; abundance: many; v_gene: TRBV29-1; d_gene: .; CDR3nt: TGCAGCGTTGTGGGCAGGGAAAGTTGGTGGATGTCCTACGAGCAGTACTTC; CDR3aa: CSVVGRESWWMSYEQYF
j_gene: TRBJ2-7; abundance: .; v_gene: TRBV12-3/TRBV12-4; d_gene: .; CDR3nt: TGTGCCAGCAGTTTCGGCAGGACGATCTACGAGCAGTACTTC; CDR3aa: CASSFGRTIYEQYF
j_gene: TRBJ1-1; abundance: many; v_gene: TRBV6-5; d_gene: TRBD1; CDR3nt: TGTGCCAGCAGTTCGTCTCCGGGACAGTGGAACACTGAAGCTTTCTTT; CDR3aa: CASSSSPGQWNTEAFF
j_gene: TRBJ2-1; abundance: .; v_gene: TRBV11-1; d_gene: TRBD1; CDR3nt: TGTGCCAGCAGCAATCTACAGGGGGGCAATGAGCAGTTCTTC; CDR3aa: CASSNLQGGNEQFF
j_gene: TRBJ2-7; abundance: many; v_gene: TRBV27; d_gene: .; CDR3nt: TGTGCCAGCAGTTTAGGGCCACGCTACGAGCAGTACTTC; CDR3aa: CASSLGPRYEQYF
j_gene: TRBJ1-1; abundance: few; v_gene: TRBV20-1; d_gene: .; CDR3nt: TGCAGTGCTAGAGTCGACCTCACAGGACGAAGGAAGAACACTGAAGCTTTCTTT; CDR3aa: CSARVDLTGRRKNTEAFF
j_gene: TRBJ2-7; abundance: .; v_gene: TRBV24-1; d_gene: TRBD1; CDR3nt: TGTGCCACCAGTGGGGACAGGGACGGGTCCTACGAGCAGTACTTC; CDR3aa: CATSGDRDGSYEQYF
j_gene: TRBJ2-1; abundance: medium-sized; v_gene: TRBV6-4; d_gene: TRBD2; CDR3nt: TGTGCCAGCAGTGACTCGCGGGGGGGCTACAATGAGCAGTTCTTC; CDR3aa: CASSDSRGGYNEQFF
j_gene: TRBJ2-3; abundance: .; v_gene: TRBV4-3; d_gene: TRBD1; CDR3nt: TGCGCCAGCAGCCCCGAAGCCGCAGGGGGCGGCACAGATACGCAGTATTTT; CDR3aa: CASSPEAAGGGTDTQYF
j_gene: TRBJ2-5; abundance: .; v_gene: TRBV12-3/TRBV12-4; d_gene: .; CDR3nt: TGTGCCAGCAACCCTTGGGGGAACCAAGAGACCCAGTACTTC; CDR3aa: CASNPWGNQETQYF
j_gene: TRBJ1-5; abundance: .; v_gene: TRBV5-1; d_gene: .; CDR3nt: TGCGCCAGCAGCTTGGAAGGGGATTATAGCAATCAGCCCCAGCATTTT; CDR3aa: CASSLEGDYSNQPQHF
j_gene: TRBJ2-1; abundance: .; v_gene: TRBV10-3; d_gene: TRBD2; CDR3nt: TGTGCCGTAGGACTAGCAGCCAATGAGCAGTTCTTC; CDR3aa: CAVGLAANEQFF
j_gene: TRBJ2-7; abundance: few; v_gene: TRBV5-1; d_gene: .; CDR3nt: TGCGCCAGCAGCTTGGTGTCGGGCGAGCAGTACTTC; CDR3aa: CASSLVSGEQYF
j_gene: TRBJ1-2; abundance: medium-sized; v_gene: TRBV11-1; d_gene: TRBD1; CDR3nt: TGTGCCAGCAGCGTGCGGACAGGGAGCTATGGCTACACCTTC; CDR3aa: CASSVRTGSYGYTF
j_gene: TRBJ2-3; abundance: once; v_gene: TRBV12-3/TRBV12-4; d_gene: TRBD2; CDR3nt: TGTGCCAGCAGTTTATCCAGCGGGGGGGCTTTGACCACAGATACGCAGTATTTT; CDR3aa: CASSLSSGGALTTDTQYF
j_gene: TRBJ1-5; abundance: many; v_gene: TRBV7-8; d_gene: .; CDR3nt: TGTGCCAGCAGTTCCCGCAGGGCATGGGGACAGCCCCAGCATTTT; CDR3aa: CASSSRRAWGQPQHF
j_gene: TRBJ2-1; abundance: many; v_gene: TRBV11-3; d_gene: TRBD1; CDR3nt: TGTGCCAGCAGCTCTAAGGCAGGGGGTAGCTACAATGAGCAGTTCTTC; CDR3aa: CASSSKAGGSYNEQFF
j_gene: TRBJ1-3; abundance: .; v_gene: TRBV20-1; d_gene: .; CDR3nt: TGCAGTGCTAAAATAGGAAACACCATATATTTT; CDR3aa: CSAKIGNTIYF
j_gene: TRBJ2-3; abundance: .; v_gene: TRBV6-2/TRBV6-3; d_gene: TRBD2; CDR3nt: TGTGCCAGCACGAGGACTAGCGGGATCCCAGATACGCAGTATTTT; CDR3aa: CASTRTSGIPDTQYF
j_gene: TRBJ2-2; abundance: .; v_gene: TRBV4-1; d_gene: .; CDR3nt: TGCGCCAGCAGCCAACCAACCGGGGAGCTGTTTTTT; CDR3aa: CASSQPTGELFF
j_gene: TRBJ2-5; abundance: few; v_gene: TRBV24-1; d_gene: TRBD1; CDR3nt: TGTGCCACCAGTGATTTGCCCTATACAGGGGGCGCGGAGACCCAGTACTTC; CDR3aa: CATSDLPYTGGAETQYF
j_gene: TRBJ2-7; abundance: many; v_gene: TRBV7-3; d_gene: TRBD2; CDR3nt: TGTGCCAGCAGCCTAGCGGGGGAAACCTACGAGCAGTACTTC; CDR3aa: CASSLAGETYEQYF
j_gene: TRBJ1-5; abundance: many; v_gene: TRBV6-5; d_gene: TRBD1; CDR3nt: TGTGCCAGCAGTCTGGACAGGGGTGGGAATCAGCCCCAGCATTTT; CDR3aa: CASSLDRGGNQPQHF
j_gene: TRBJ2-2; abundance: few; v_gene: TRBV18; d_gene: .; CDR3nt: TGTGCCAGCTCACCTTCGGCAGGAACGAACACCGGGGAGCTGTTTTTT; CDR3aa: CASSPSAGTNTGELFF
j_gene: TRBJ2-3; abundance: many; v_gene: TRBV29-1; d_gene: TRBD2; CDR3nt: TGCAGCGTTGAAGACCGACTAGCGGATAGCACAGATACGCAGTATTTT; CDR3aa: CSVEDRLADSTDTQYF
j_gene: TRBJ2-3; abundance: few; v_gene: TRBV28; d_gene: TRBD2; CDR3nt: TGTGCCAGCCACGGGACTATGCGGGATACGCAGTATTTT; CDR3aa: CASHGTMRDTQYF
j_gene: TRBJ2-2; abundance: .; v_gene: TRBV6-6; d_gene: .; CDR3nt: TGTGCCAGCAACACCGAGGGGCAGGGCGGAGGGGGGGAGCTGTTTTTT; CDR3aa: CASNTEGQGGGGELFF
j_gene: TRBJ2-7; abundance: few; v_gene: TRBV6-5; d_gene: TRBD2; CDR3nt: TGTGCCAGCAGTCATCTGACTAGCGGGAGGGGCGAGCAGTACTTC; CDR3aa: CASSHLTSGRGEQYF
j_gene: TRBJ1-1; abundance: .; v_gene: TRBV5-1; d_gene: TRBD1; CDR3nt: TGCGCCAGCAGCCCGAGGGACAGCAACACTGAAGCTTTCTTT; CDR3aa: CASSPRDSNTEAFF